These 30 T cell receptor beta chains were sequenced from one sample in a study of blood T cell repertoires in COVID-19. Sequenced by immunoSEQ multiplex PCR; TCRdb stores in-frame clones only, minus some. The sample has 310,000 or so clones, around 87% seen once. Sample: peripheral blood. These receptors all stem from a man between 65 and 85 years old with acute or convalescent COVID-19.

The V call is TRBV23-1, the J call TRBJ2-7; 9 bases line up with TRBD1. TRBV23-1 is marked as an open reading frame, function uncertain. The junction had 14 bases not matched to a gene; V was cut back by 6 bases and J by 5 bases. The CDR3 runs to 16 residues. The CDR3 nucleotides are TGCGCCAGCAGACATCACCCCCCGGACAGGGGCCACGAGCAGTACTTC. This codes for CASRHHPPDRGHEQYF.

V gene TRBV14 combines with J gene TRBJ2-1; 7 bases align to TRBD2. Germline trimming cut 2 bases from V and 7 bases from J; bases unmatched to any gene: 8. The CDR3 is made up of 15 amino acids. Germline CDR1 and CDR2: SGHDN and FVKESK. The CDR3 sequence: CASSQPGTTRNEQFF. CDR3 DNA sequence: TGTGCCAGCAGCCAACCGGGGACTACGAGGAATGAGCAGTTCTTC.

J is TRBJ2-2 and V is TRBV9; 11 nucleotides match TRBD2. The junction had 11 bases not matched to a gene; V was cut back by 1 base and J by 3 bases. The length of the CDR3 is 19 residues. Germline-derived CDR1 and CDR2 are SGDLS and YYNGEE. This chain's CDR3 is CASSVTLAGGGSDTGELFF. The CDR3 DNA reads TGTGCCAGCAGCGTAACGCTAGCGGGGGGCGGATCGGACACCGGGGAGCTGTTTTTT.

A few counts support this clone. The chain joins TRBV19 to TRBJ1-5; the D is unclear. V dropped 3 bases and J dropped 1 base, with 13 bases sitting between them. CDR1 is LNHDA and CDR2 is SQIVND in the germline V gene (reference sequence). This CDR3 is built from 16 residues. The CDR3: CASSIFGRGSNQPQHF. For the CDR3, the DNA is TGTGCCAGTAGTATCTTTGGGCGAGGGAGCAATCAGCCCCAGCATTTT.

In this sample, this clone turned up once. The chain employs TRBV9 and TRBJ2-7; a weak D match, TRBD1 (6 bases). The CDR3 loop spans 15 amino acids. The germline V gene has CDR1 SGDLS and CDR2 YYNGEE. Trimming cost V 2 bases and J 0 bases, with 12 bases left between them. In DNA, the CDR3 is TGTGCCAGCAGCGTTGGGGGCGCCAGCTCCTACGAGCAGTACTTC. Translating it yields CASSVGGASSYEQYF.

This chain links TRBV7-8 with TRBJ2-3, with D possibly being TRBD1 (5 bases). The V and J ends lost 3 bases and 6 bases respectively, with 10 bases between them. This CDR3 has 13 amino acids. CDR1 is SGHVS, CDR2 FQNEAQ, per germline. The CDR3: CASSLARVDTQYF. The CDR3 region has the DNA TGTGCCAGCAGCTTGGCCAGGGTTGATACGCAGTATTTT.

The CDR3: CASSLATGQETQYF. CDR3 nucleotide sequence: TGTGCCAGCAGCTTAGCAACAGGTCAAGAGACCCAGTACTTC. This chain joins TRBV7-2 and TRBJ2-5; TRBD1 is a possible D gene (5 bases). Germline values: CDR1 SGHTA, CDR2 FQGNSA. There are 14 residues in the CDR3. V was cut by 0 bases and J by 2 bases, with 7 bases left in between.

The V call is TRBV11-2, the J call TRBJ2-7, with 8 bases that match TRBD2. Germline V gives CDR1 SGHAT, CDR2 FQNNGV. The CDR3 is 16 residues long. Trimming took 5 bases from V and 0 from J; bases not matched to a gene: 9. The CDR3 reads CASSRFSGMSSYEQYF. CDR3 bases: TGTGCCAGCAGCCGATTTAGCGGGATGAGCTCCTACGAGCAGTACTTC.

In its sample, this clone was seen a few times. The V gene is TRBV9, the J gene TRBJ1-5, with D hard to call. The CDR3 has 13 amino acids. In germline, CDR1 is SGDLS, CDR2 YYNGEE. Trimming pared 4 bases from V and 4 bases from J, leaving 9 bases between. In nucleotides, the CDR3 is TGTGCCAGCAGCTCTGCGAATAATCAGCCCCAGCATTTT. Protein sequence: CASSSANNQPQHF. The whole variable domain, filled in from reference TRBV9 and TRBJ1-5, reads DSGVTQTPKHLITATGQRVTLRCSPRSGDLSVYWYQQSLDQGLQFLIQYYNGEERAKGNILERFSAQQFPDLHSELNLSSLELGDSALYFCASSSANNQPQHFGDGTRLSIL.

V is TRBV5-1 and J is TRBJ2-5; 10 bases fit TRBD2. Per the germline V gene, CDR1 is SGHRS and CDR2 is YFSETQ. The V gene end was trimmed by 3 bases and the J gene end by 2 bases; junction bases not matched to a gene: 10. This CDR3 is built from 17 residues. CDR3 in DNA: TGCGCCAGCAGCTCCGACGGGACTAGCGCCCCACAAGAGACCCAGTACTTC. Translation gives CASSSDGTSAPQETQYF.

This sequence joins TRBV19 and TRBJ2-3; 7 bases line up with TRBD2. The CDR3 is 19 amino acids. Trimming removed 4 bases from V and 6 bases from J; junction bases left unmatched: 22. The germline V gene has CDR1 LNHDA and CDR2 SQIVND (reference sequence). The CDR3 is CASSTQPPRTSSWADTQYF. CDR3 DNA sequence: TGTGCCAGTAGTACCCAACCACCCAGGACTAGTTCATGGGCGGATACGCAGTATTTT.

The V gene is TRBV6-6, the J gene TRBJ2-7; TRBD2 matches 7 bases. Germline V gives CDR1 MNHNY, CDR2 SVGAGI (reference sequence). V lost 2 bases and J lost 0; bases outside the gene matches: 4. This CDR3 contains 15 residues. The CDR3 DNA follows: TGTGCCAGCAGTTACGGAGCGGGAATCTCCTACGAGCAGTACTTC. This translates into CASSYGAGISYEQYF.

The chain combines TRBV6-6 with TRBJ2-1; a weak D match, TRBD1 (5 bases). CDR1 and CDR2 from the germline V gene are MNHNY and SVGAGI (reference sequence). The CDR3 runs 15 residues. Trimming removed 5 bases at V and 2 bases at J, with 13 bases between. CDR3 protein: CASSETAIPYNEQFF. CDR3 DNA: TGTGCCAGCAGTGAGACAGCCATTCCCTACAATGAGCAGTTCTTC.

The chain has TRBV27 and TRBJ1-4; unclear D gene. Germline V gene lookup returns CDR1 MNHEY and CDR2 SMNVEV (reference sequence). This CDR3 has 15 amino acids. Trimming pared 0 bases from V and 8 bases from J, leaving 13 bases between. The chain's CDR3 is CASSLSSRGGEKLFF. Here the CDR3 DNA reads TGTGCCAGCAGTTTATCCTCCCGGGGAGGGGAAAAACTGTTTTTT.

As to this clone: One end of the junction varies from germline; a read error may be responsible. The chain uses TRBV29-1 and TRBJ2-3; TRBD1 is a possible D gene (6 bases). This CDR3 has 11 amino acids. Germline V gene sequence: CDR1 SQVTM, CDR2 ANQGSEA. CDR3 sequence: CSVEQGGGQPF. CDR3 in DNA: TGCAGCGTTGAACAAGGGGGTGGGCAGCCTTTT.

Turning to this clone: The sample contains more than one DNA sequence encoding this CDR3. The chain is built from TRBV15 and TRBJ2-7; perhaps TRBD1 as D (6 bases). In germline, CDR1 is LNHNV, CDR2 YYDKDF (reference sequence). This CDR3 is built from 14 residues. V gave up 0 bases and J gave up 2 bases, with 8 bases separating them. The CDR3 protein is CATSRDRGTYEQYF. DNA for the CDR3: TGTGCCACCAGCAGAGATAGGGGGACCTACGAGCAGTACTTC. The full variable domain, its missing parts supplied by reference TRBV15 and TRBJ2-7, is DAMVIQNPRYQVTQFGKPVTLSCSQTLNHNVMYWYQQKSSQAPKLLFHYYDKDFNNEADTPDNFQSRRPNTSFCFLDIRSPGLGDTAMYLCATSRDRGTYEQYFGPGTRLTVT.

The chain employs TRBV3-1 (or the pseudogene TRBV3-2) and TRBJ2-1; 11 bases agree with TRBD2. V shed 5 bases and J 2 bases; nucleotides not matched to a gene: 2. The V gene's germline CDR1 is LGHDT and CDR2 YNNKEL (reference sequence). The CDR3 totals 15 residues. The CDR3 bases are TGTGCCAGCAGCGGGACTAGCGGAACCTACAATGAGCAGTTCTTC. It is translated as CASSGTSGTYNEQFF.

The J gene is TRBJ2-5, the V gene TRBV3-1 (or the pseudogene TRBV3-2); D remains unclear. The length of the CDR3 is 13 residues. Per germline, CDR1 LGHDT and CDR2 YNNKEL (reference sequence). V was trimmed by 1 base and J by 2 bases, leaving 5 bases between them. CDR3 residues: CASSQGQQETQYF. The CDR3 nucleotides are TGTGCCAGCAGCCAAGGGCAGCAAGAGACCCAGTACTTC.

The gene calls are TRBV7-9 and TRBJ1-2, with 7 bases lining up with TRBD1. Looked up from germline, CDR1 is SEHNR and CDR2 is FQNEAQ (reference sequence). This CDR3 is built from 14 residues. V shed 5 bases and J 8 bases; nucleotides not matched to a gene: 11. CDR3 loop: CASSVPTGLVGYTF. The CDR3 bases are TGTGCCAGCAGCGTTCCGACAGGGTTAGTCGGCTACACCTTC.

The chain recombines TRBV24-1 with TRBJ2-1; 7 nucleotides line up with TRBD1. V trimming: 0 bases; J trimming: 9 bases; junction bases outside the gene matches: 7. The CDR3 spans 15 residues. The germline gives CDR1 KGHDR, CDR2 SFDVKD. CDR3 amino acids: CATSDLQAGGTEQFF. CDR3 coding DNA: TGTGCCACCAGTGATTTGCAGGCAGGGGGTACTGAGCAGTTCTTC.

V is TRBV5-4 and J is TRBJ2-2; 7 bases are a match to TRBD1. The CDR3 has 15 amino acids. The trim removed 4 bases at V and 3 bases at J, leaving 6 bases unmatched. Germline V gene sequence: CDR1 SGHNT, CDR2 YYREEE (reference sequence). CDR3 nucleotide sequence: TGTGCCAGCAGCCTGGGACAGAAGTACACCGGGGAGCTGTTTTTT. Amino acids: CASSLGQKYTGELFF. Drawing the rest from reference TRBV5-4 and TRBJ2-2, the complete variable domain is ETGVTQSPTHLIKTRGQQVTLRCSSQSGHNTVSWYQQALGQGPQFIFQYYREEENGRGNFPPRFSGLQFPNYSSELNVNALELDDSALYLCASSLGQKYTGELFFGEGSRLTVL.

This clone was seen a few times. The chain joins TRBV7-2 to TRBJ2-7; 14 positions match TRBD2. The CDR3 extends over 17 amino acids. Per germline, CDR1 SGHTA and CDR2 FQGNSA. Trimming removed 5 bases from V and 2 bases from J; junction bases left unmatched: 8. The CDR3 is CASSPPGLAGVPYEQYF. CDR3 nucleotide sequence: TGTGCCAGCAGCCCTCCGGGACTAGCGGGAGTCCCCTACGAGCAGTACTTC.

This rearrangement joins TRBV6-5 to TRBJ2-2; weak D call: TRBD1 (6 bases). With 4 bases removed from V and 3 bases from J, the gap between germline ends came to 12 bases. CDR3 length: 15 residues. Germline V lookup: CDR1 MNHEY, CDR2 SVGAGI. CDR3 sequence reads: CASSFLRGYTGELFF. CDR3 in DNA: TGTGCCAGCAGTTTTTTAAGGGGGTACACCGGGGAGCTGTTTTTT.

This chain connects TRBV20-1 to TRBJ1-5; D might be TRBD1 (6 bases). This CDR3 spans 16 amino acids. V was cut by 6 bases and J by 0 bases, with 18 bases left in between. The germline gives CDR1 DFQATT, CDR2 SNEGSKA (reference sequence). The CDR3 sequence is CSASSLGQTSNQPQHF. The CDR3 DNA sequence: TGCAGTGCCAGTAGCCTAGGACAGACTAGCAATCAGCCCCAGCATTTT.

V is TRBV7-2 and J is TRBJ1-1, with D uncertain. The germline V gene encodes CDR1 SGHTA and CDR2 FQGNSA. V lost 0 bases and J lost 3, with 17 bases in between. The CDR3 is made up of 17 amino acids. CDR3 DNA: TGTGCCAGCAGCTTAGCGCCGGGAGGAAAGTACGACACTGAAGCTTTCTTT. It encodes CASSLAPGGKYDTEAFF.

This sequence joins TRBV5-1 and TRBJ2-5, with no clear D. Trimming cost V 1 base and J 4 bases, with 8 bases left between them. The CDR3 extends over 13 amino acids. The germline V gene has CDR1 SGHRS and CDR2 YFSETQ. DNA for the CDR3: TGCGCCAGCAGCTTGCTCAGGCGAGAGACCCAGTACTTC. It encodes CASSLLRRETQYF.

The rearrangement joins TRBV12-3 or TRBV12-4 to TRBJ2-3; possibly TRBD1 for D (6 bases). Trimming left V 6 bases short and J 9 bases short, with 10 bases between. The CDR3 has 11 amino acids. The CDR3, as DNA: TGTGCCAGCAGCCCGGACAGAACGCAGTATTTT. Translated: CASSPDRTQYF.

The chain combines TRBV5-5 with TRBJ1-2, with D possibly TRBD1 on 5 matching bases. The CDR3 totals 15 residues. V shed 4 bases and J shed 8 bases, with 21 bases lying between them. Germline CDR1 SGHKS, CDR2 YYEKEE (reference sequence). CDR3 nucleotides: TGTGCCAGCAGCCTAACATCGGGCAGGGTGGTCGGCTACACCTTC. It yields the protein CASSLTSGRVVGYTF.

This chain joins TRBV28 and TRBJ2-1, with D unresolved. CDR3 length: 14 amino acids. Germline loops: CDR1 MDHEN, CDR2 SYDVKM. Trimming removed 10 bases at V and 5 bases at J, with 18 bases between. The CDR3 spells CAIRSGTKNNEQFF. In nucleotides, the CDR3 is TGTGCCATTAGGTCGGGTACTAAAAACAATGAGCAGTTCTTC.

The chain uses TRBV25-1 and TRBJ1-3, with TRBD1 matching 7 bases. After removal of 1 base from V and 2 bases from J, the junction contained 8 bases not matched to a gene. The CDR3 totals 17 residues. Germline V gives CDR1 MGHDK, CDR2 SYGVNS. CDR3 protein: CASSESLGTVAGNTIYF. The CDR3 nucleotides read TGTGCCAGCAGTGAATCGTTAGGGACAGTGGCTGGAAACACCATATATTTT.